The next 10 T cell receptor beta chains were all read from a single sample in a study of CD8 T cells in Susac syndrome. Reverse transcription of roughly 0.45 to 1 ug RNA was performed with random hexamers. TCRdb processed the immunoSEQ multiplex PCR reads anew with MiXCR; each CDR3 protein has one entry. The sample gives under 200,000 distinct CDR3 sequences, roughly 94% of which show up once; approximately 0.16% is in the top ten. The specimen was CD8+ T cells from PBMCs. These TCRs come from a human donor with Susac syndrome.

The chain links TRBV29-1 to TRBJ2-1, with a tentative D call TRBD1 (5 bases). CDR3 size: 14 residues. Germline CDR1 and CDR2: SQVTM and ANQGSEA. Trimming stripped 6 bases from V and 4 bases from J, with 16 bases between. CDR3 in amino acids: CSVGFQGLYNEQFF. CDR3 nucleotide sequence: TGCAGCGTGGGCTTCCAGGGTTTGTACAATGAGCAGTTCTTC.

The chain recombines TRBV6-2 or TRBV6-3 with TRBJ2-7, with 10 bases matching TRBD2. V shed 9 bases, J shed 0 bases, and the junction held 2 bases outside the gene matches. The CDR3 runs 13 residues. Looked up from germline, CDR1 is MNHEY and CDR2 is SVGEGT. Here the CDR3 DNA reads TGTGCCAGTGTAGCGGGAGGCTCCTACGAGCAGTACTTC. This gives the protein CASVAGGSYEQYF.

This chain links TRBV5-6 with TRBJ2-1; 10 bases agree with TRBD2. The CDR3 loop spans 16 amino acids. The ends lost 2 bases at V and 7 bases at J; junction bases unmatched: 9. Germline CDR1 is SGHDT and CDR2 is YYEEEE. The CDR3 nucleotides are TGTGCCAGCAGCTTAACGTCCCTAGCGGGAGTAAATGAGCAGTTCTTC. This gives the protein CASSLTSLAGVNEQFF. Variable domain in full (rest from reference TRBV5-6 and TRBJ2-1): DAGVTQSPTHLIKTRGQQVTLRCSPKSGHDTVSWYQQALGQGPQFIFQYYEEEERQRGNFPDRFSGHQFPNYSSELNVNALLLGDSALYLCASSLTSLAGVNEQFFGPGTRLTVL.

Here the CDR3 DNA reads TGCAGTGCTAGTCGGGACATTGAGGAGACCCAGTACTTC. Amino acids: CSASRDIEETQYF. This rearrangement joins TRBV20-1 to TRBJ2-5; D is possibly TRBD1 (6 bases). V was pared by 3 bases and J by 5 bases, with 13 bases between. This CDR3 has 13 amino acids. Germline CDR1 is DFQATT and CDR2 is SNEGSKA (reference sequence).

The rearrangement links TRBV27 to TRBJ2-1; 7 positions agree with TRBD1. Per germline, CDR1 MNHEY and CDR2 SMNVEV (reference sequence). The CDR3 is 15 amino acids. With V trimmed by 3 bases and J by 6 bases, 8 bases remained unmatched. This chain's CDR3 is CASSFETGYSNEQFF. The CDR3 region has the DNA TGTGCCAGCAGTTTCGAGACAGGGTATAGCAATGAGCAGTTCTTC.

The rearrangement joins TRBV18 to TRBJ1-1; D is uncertain. With 0 bases removed from V and 4 bases from J, the gap between germline ends came to 9 bases. The CDR3 is 14 residues long. Germline V gene lookup returns CDR1 KGHSH and CDR2 LQKENI. The CDR3 DNA sequence: TGTGCCAGCTCACCACCGTCCGGCTCCACTGAAGCTTTCTTT. Protein: CASSPPSGSTEAFF.

The chain combines TRBV12-3 or TRBV12-4 with TRBJ1-2; weak D call: TRBD1 (5 bases). CDR3 length: 15 residues. Trimming pared 6 bases from V and 7 bases from J, leaving 21 bases between. CDR3 amino acids: CASRDSPTGIGGYTF. Written as DNA, the CDR3 is TGTGCCAGCAGGGATTCACCTACAGGCATCGGTGGCTACACCTTC.

The J gene is TRBJ1-3, the V gene TRBV12-3 or TRBV12-4; TRBD1 matches at 7 bases. V shed 2 bases and J 2 bases; nucleotides not matched to a gene: 6. The CDR3 is made up of 16 amino acids. This chain's CDR3 is CASSLSTGLAGNTIYF. Written as DNA, the CDR3 is TGTGCCAGCAGTTTATCGACAGGGCTCGCTGGAAACACCATATATTTT.

The genes are TRBV2 and TRBJ2-1; 9 positions match TRBD1. From germline, CDR1 is SNHLY and CDR2 FYNNEI. This CDR3 contains 14 residues. Trimming took 2 bases from V and 6 from J; bases not matched to a gene: 2. The CDR3 region is CASSERDRVNEQFF. The DNA for the CDR3 is TGTGCCAGCAGTGAAAGGGACAGGGTCAATGAGCAGTTCTTC.

This clonotype has more than one count but fewer than ten. The gene calls are TRBV29-1 and TRBJ2-7; D unresolved. The V gene lost 2 bases and the J gene lost 0 bases, with 8 bases spanning the gap. This CDR3 has 13 residues. The V gene's germline CDR1 is SQVTM and CDR2 ANQGSEA. The CDR3 DNA reads TGCAGCGTTGAACAGACCAACTCCTACGAGCAGTACTTC. Translating it yields CSVEQTNSYEQYF.